Listed here are 9 T cell receptor beta chains from one sample, sequenced in a study of T cell responses to AZD1222 COVID-19 vaccine. Method: immunoSEQ multiplex PCR; TCRdb's copy keeps in-frame clones and lacks some. The table shows around 140,000 clones, with 90% to 95% occurring only once. Source: peripheral blood, taken on day 0 of AZD1222 vaccination. The receptors shown here come from an adult in good health.

This sequence joins TRBV19 and TRBJ2-7; no reliable D call. CDR1 LNHDA and CDR2 SQIVND come from the germline V gene (reference sequence). The V and J ends lost 5 bases and 4 bases respectively, with 15 bases between them. This CDR3 region has 14 residues. The CDR3 region has the DNA TGTGCCAGTAGTCGGAGTCCGGGTCCTTACGAGCAGTACTTC. As protein: CASSRSPGPYEQYF.

The rearrangement joins TRBV6-5 to TRBJ2-2; D possibly corresponds to TRBD2 (6 bases). The germline V and J ends were trimmed by 2 bases and 7 bases, with 14 bases remaining between them. Germline V gene data show CDR1 as MNHEY and CDR2 as SVGAGI. The CDR3 totals 15 residues. CDR3 region: CASSYLPEGVGELFF. DNA of the CDR3: TGTGCCAGCAGTTACCTTCCGGAGGGAGTCGGGGAGCTGTTTTTT.

J is TRBJ2-1 and V is TRBV12-3 or TRBV12-4, with no clear D. The CDR3 spans 12 residues. The V gene lost 6 bases and the J gene lost 7 bases, with 10 bases spanning the gap. In nucleotides, the CDR3 is TGTGCCAGCAGCTATATAGAGAATGAGCAGTTCTTC. Its protein product is CASSYIENEQFF.

The genes are TRBV19 and TRBJ2-2; D assignment may be TRBD1 or TRBD2 (5 bases each). The CDR3 extends over 14 amino acids. The V gene lost 4 bases and the J gene lost 7 bases, with 13 bases spanning the gap. Germline loops: CDR1 LNHDA, CDR2 SQIVND (reference sequence). DNA of the CDR3: TGTGCCAGTAGTAAATGGGGGTGGGGCGGGGAGCTGTTTTTT. It translates to CASSKWGWGGELFF. Filled out from reference TRBV19 and TRBJ2-2, the complete variable domain reads DGGITQSPKYLFRKEGQNVTLSCEQNLNHDAMYWYRQDPGQGLRLIYYSQIVNDFQKGDIAEGYSVSREKKESFPLTVTSAQKNPTAFYLCASSKWGWGGELFFGEGSRLTVL.

The V gene is TRBV28, the J gene TRBJ1-5, with no clear D. Deletions cut 5 bases from V and 4 bases from J, with 18 bases between. This CDR3 is 16 amino acids long. CDR1 is MDHEN, CDR2 SYDVKM, per germline. CDR3 DNA: TGTGCCAGCAGTCTAGAGAGGGCCGGGAGGAATCAGCCCCAGCATTTT. It encodes CASSLERAGRNQPQHF.

The chain joins TRBV7-8 to TRBJ1-2, with D perhaps TRBD1 (6 bases). Per the germline V gene, CDR1 is SGHVS and CDR2 is FQNEAQ. Trimming took 4 bases from V and 0 from J, leaving 9 bases between them. The CDR3 contains 14 residues. The CDR3 DNA follows: TGTGCCAGCAGCTGGAGGGGGTCTAACTATGGCTACACCTTC. Encoded protein: CASSWRGSNYGYTF.

The CDR3: CATRGDNGNEQFF. As DNA, the CDR3 is TGTGCCACTAGGGGCGACAATGGCAATGAGCAGTTCTTC. The V gene is TRBV12-3 or TRBV12-4, the J gene TRBJ2-1; possible D gene TRBD1, 5 bases. Trimming removed 10 bases at V and 6 bases at J, with 16 bases between. This CDR3 region has 13 residues.

The rearrangement uses TRBV29-1 and TRBJ2-7; 8 bases are shared with TRBD1. The length of the CDR3 is 11 residues. CDR1 and CDR2 (germline): SQVTM, ANQGSEA. V lost 6 bases to trimming and J lost 3 bases; unmatched junction nucleotides: 1. The CDR3 loop reads CSVTGDYEQYF. The CDR3 bases are TGCAGCGTGACAGGGGACTACGAGCAGTACTTC.

This clone was seen only a few times. This rearrangement joins TRBV4-1 to TRBJ1-1; the match to TRBD1 covers 7 bases. This CDR3 spans 16 amino acids. Germline CDR1 MGHRA, CDR2 YSYEKL. V shed 1 base, J shed 1 base, and the junction held 6 bases outside the gene matches. This CDR3 is CASSQVDRPSNTEAFF. CDR3 sequence (DNA): TGCGCCAGCAGCCAAGTGGACAGGCCGTCGAACACTGAAGCTTTCTTT.